Below are 15 T cell receptor beta chains sequenced from a single sample in a study of T cell repertoires in cytomegalovirus infection. Each CDR3 protein gets one entry after TCRdb re-called the reads with MiXCR. The sample yields 490,000 or so distinct CDR3 sequences, 11% seen once. The sequencing input was PBMCs. The receptor set was obtained from a human donor in good health (CMV status not recorded). Some clones in this sample may be carry-over from other donors' samples.

This rearrangement joins TRBV7-3 to TRBJ2-1; 7 positions agree with TRBD2. V dropped 8 bases and J dropped 5; count of bases not matched to a gene: 12. Germline lookup yields CDR1 SGHTA and CDR2 FQGTGA. This CDR3 comprises 15 residues. The CDR3 DNA sequence: TGTGCCAGCTCAGACTTAGCAAGCGGGAACAATGAGCAGTTCTTC. Translation: CASSDLASGNNEQFF. The full variable domain, completed using reference TRBV7-3 and TRBJ2-1, is GAGVSQTPSNKVTEKGKYVELRCDPISGHTALYWYRQSLGQGPEFLIYFQGTGAADDSGLPNDRFFAVRPEGSVSTLKIQRTERGDSAVYLCASSDLASGNNEQFFGPGTRLTVL.

This chain joins TRBV24-1 and TRBJ2-2; the D is unclear. In germline, CDR1 is KGHDR, CDR2 SFDVKD. With 7 bases removed from V and 3 bases from J, the gap between germline ends came to 2 bases. This CDR3 has 11 amino acids. CDR3 DNA: TGTGCCACCAGCTACACCGGGGAGCTGTTTTTT. Translated, it gives CATSYTGELFF.

There are many counts of this clonotype. The V gene is TRBV7-9, the J gene TRBJ2-5, with D unresolved. The CDR3 runs to 14 residues. Germline lookup yields CDR1 SEHNR and CDR2 FQNEAQ (reference sequence). V lost 4 bases, J lost 1 base, and 10 bases lay in between. The CDR3, as DNA: TGTGCCAGCAGCTCCGCGCGCCGCCAAGAGACCCAGTACTTC. Encoded protein: CASSSARRQETQYF.

This clonotype was seen once. A much larger clone lies one base from this, so it may be a read error. The CDR3 sequence: CASRLLARAGTDTQYF. The CDR3 nucleotides read TGTGCCAGCAGGCTACTAGCGAGGGCGGGCACAGATACGCAGTATTTT. The genes are TRBV2 and TRBJ2-3; 7 positions agree with TRBD2. The V gene end was trimmed by 6 bases and the J gene end by 1 base; junction bases not matched to a gene: 10. The CDR3 has 16 amino acids. Germline V gives CDR1 SNHLY, CDR2 FYNNEI.

V is TRBV3-1 and J is TRBJ2-3; 14 nucleotides align to TRBD2. Per the germline V gene, CDR1 is LGHDT and CDR2 is YNNKEL (reference sequence). The CDR3 contains 15 residues. V trimming: 7 bases; J trimming: 3 bases; junction bases outside the gene matches: 3. In nucleotides, the CDR3 is TGTGCCAGCAAGGGACTAGCGGGAGAGACAGATACGCAGTATTTT. Its protein is CASKGLAGETDTQYF.

The table lists this clonotype with a count of one. A much larger clone sits a single nucleotide away, making a read error possible. The J gene is TRBJ1-3, the V gene TRBV5-6; D unresolved. The CDR3 length is 15 residues. Trimming stripped 0 bases from V and 2 bases from J, with 9 bases between. Germline V gene sequence: CDR1 SGHDT, CDR2 YYEEEE. The CDR3 sequence: CASSLVTSTGNTIYF. CDR3 DNA: TGTGCCAGCAGCTTGGTAACTTCCACTGGAAACACCATATATTTT. The full variable domain, its missing parts supplied by reference TRBV5-6 and TRBJ1-3, is DAGVTQSPTHLIKTRGQQVTLRCSPKSGHDTVSWYQQALGQGPQFIFQYYEEEERQRGNFPDRFSGHQFPNYSSELNVNALLLGDSALYLCASSLVTSTGNTIYFGEGSWLTVV.

Only one count was recorded for this clonotype. The rearrangement uses TRBV20-1 and TRBJ1-3; possibly TRBD1 for D (6 bases). This CDR3 spans 13 amino acids. Trimming shortened V by 0 bases and J by 8 bases, and 11 bases separated the two germline ends. From germline, CDR1 is DFQATT and CDR2 SNEGSKA (reference sequence). The CDR3 is CSARDTGPDTIYF. CDR3 nucleotide sequence: TGCAGTGCTAGAGATACAGGGCCAGACACCATATATTTT.

This clonotype has only a few counts. The CDR3 reads CSAPSLGQYF. The CDR3, as DNA: TGCAGTGCTCCGTCCCTGGGCCAGTATTTT. The genes are TRBV20-1 and TRBJ2-3; no definite D call. Germline CDR1 DFQATT, CDR2 SNEGSKA (reference sequence). The CDR3 runs 10 residues. V was cut by 5 bases and J by 12 bases, with 12 bases left in between.

This clonotype has a count of ten or more. The chain combines TRBV7-8 with TRBJ1-1; D is unclear. This CDR3 spans 14 amino acids. The germline V gene encodes CDR1 SGHVS and CDR2 FQNEAQ. Between the trimmed V and J ends, which lost 5 bases and 4 bases, there was a span of 14 bases. CDR3 amino acids: CASSNQVVGTEAFF. The CDR3 DNA reads as TGTGCCAGCAGCAATCAGGTTGTGGGCACTGAAGCTTTCTTT.

This clonotype was observed a few times. V is TRBV20-1 and J is TRBJ1-3; weak D call: TRBD1 (6 bases). CDR1 DFQATT and CDR2 SNEGSKA come from the germline V gene (reference sequence). The germline V and J ends were trimmed by 5 bases and 4 bases, with 12 bases remaining between them. The length of the CDR3 is 13 residues. CDR3 region: CSASTGIGNTIYF. CDR3 coding DNA: TGCAGTGCTTCTACAGGGATAGGAAACACCATATATTTT.

V usage is TRBV6-1 and J usage is TRBJ2-7; tentatively, D is TRBD1 or TRBD2 (6 bases each). V was trimmed by 6 bases and J by 6 bases, leaving 21 bases between them. The CDR3 covers 15 residues. Germline V CDR1 and CDR2: MNHNS, SASEGT. In DNA, the CDR3 is TGTGCCAGCAGGGGGGGCCGACCGGCTTATGGCGAGCAGTACTTC. This gives the protein CASRGGRPAYGEQYF.

This chain connects TRBV9 to TRBJ2-3; the match to TRBD2 covers 11 bases. The CDR3 loop spans 15 amino acids. The trim removed 1 base at V and 5 bases at J, leaving 3 bases unmatched. Germline lookup yields CDR1 SGDLS and CDR2 YYNGEE. CDR3 sequence (DNA): TGTGCCAGCAGCGTACTAGCGGGAGGATTAGATACGCAGTATTTT. It translates to CASSVLAGGLDTQYF.

The chain uses TRBV29-1 and TRBJ1-2; no definite D call. This CDR3 spans 13 amino acids. Germline lookup yields CDR1 SQVTM and CDR2 ANQGSEA. V was clipped by 1 base and J by 4 bases, with 10 bases between them. In DNA form, the CDR3 reads TGCAGCGTTGAAGGGGGAGTAAGCTATGGCTACACCTTC. Protein: CSVEGGVSYGYTF.

In its sample, this clonotype was seen many times. The chain has TRBV11-2 and TRBJ1-2; D remains ambiguous. The CDR3 runs 11 residues. The germline V and J ends were trimmed by 4 bases and 8 bases, with 8 bases remaining between them. Germline V CDR1 and CDR2: SGHAT, FQNNGV. The CDR3 is CASSYLEGYTF. In nucleotides, the CDR3 is TGTGCCAGCAGCTACTTAGAGGGCTACACCTTC.

V gene TRBV29-1 combines with J gene TRBJ2-1, with 14 bases that match TRBD2. Per the germline V gene, CDR1 is SQVTM and CDR2 is ANQGSEA. CDR3 size: 15 residues. With 6 bases clipped from V and 8 bases from J, the junction kept 9 bases outside the gene matches. The CDR3 reads CSVAGLAGGIDEQFF. The CDR3 DNA sequence: TGCAGCGTGGCAGGACTAGCGGGAGGTATCGATGAGCAGTTCTTC.